A selection of T cell receptor beta chains follows, all from one sample in a study of cytomegalovirus exposure and HLA in healthy donors. Measured with immunoSEQ multiplex PCR; TCRdb has only the in-frame clones, and not every one. The data contain 150,000 to 200,000 clones, about 80% of them singletons. Sequencing was performed on PBMCs. These receptors all stem from a female donor in good health and CMV-seronegative. Each CDR3 is given with its conserved first and last residue. D genes are given only for firm matches. Only some rows state a clone size, as once, few, many or a class for expanded clones.

>TRBD2|TRBJ2-3|TRBV7-8|-
TGTGCCAGCAGCTTCGGGACTAGCTCTAGCACAGATACGCAGTATTTT
CASSFGTSSSTDTQYF
>TRBD2|TRBJ2-1|TRBV2|-
TGTGCCAGCCGAAGGGCGGGAGTGCCCTACAATGAGCAGTTCTTC
CASRRAGVPYNEQFF
>-|TRBJ2-3|TRBV12-5|-
TGTGCTAGTGGTTTGGGTCCGTCAGGGTTCCCAGATACGCAGTATTTT
CASGLGPSGFPDTQYF
>TRBD2|TRBJ2-5|TRBV7-2|-
TGTGCCAGCAGCTCATCACTAGCGGGGGCACAAGAGACCCAGTACTTC
CASSSSLAGAQETQYF
>-|TRBJ1-1|TRBV4-1|-
TGCGCCAGCAGCCAAGATTGGGGGGTTAGGGCTTTCTTT
CASSQDWGVRAFF
>TRBD1|TRBJ2-3|TRBV13|-
TGTGCCAGCAGCCTCCGGACAGGTTCGCTCCCAGATACGCAGTATTTT
CASSLRTGSLPDTQYF
>-|TRBJ1-5|TRBV5-1|-
TGCGCCAGCAGCTTGACCCCCGGGGATCAGCCCCAGCATTTT
CASSLTPGDQPQHF
>TRBD2|TRBJ2-2|TRBV19|-
TGTGCCAGTAGTATATCCGGACTAGCGGGGAACACCGGGGAGCTGTTTTTT
CASSISGLAGNTGELFF
>-|TRBJ1-4|TRBV27|-
TGTGCCAGCAGTTCCCCTCGACAGTGGAATGAAAAACTGTTTTTT
CASSSPRQWNEKLFF
>-|TRBJ1-1|TRBV5-4|-
TGTGCCAGCAGCTTGGACGGTCTCATCTACGACACTGAAGCTTTCTTT
CASSLDGLIYDTEAFF
>-|TRBJ2-1|TRBV9|few
TGTGCCAGCAGCCAGGGGGGACAGACACCTCTATACAATGAGCAGTTCTTC
CASSQGGQTPLYNEQFF
>-|TRBJ2-7|TRBV5-4|-
TGTGCCAGCAGCTTGGACCCAGGGACCTACGAGCAGTACTTC
CASSLDPGTYEQYF
>TRBD1|TRBJ1-2|TRBV30|-
TGTGCCTGGAGTGTACGGGGACAGGGGTTCTACACCTTC
CAWSVRGQGFYTF
>TRBD2|TRBJ2-3|TRBV29-1|-
TGCAGCGTTTGGCTAGCGGGAGTAGCCGCTCCCACAGATACGCAGTATTTT
CSVWLAGVAAPTDTQYF
>TRBD2|TRBJ2-5|TRBV7-9|-
TGTGCCAGCAGCTTAGGTGGGACTAGCGGCGGAGAGACCCAGTACTTC
CASSLGGTSGGETQYF
>-|TRBJ1-5|TRBV27|-
TGTGCCAGCAGTAGGAACAGCCCCAAAGGCAATCAGCCCCAGCATTTT
CASSRNSPKGNQPQHF
>TRBD1|TRBJ1-1|TRBV6-1|-
TGTGCCATCAACCTCGGACAGGGTGTGACTGAAGCTTTCTTT
CAINLGQGVTEAFF
>-|TRBJ2-1|TRBV7-3|-
TGTGCCAGCAGCTTAAGCCAGGGATCCTACAATGAGCAGTTCTTC
CASSLSQGSYNEQFF
>TRBD1|TRBJ2-3|TRBV11-3|-
TGTGCCAGCAGCCCGGGACAGATGAGCACAGATACGCAGTATTTT
CASSPGQMSTDTQYF
>TRBD1|TRBJ2-7|TRBV5-1|-
TGCGCCAGCAGCTTGGAGGGGGCAAGCGAGCAGTACTTC
CASSLEGASEQYF
>TRBD1|TRBJ2-7|TRBV5-1|once
TGCGCCAGCAGCCTAGGACAGGTCCAGGAGCAGTACTTC
CASSLGQVQEQYF
>-|TRBJ2-3|TRBV5-1|-
TGCGCCAGCAGGCGGGACGACACAGATACGCAGTATTTT
CASRRDDTDTQYF
>TRBD1|TRBJ1-1|TRBV2|-
TGTGCCTCCCAACGGACAGGGGGCGCGAACACTGAAGCTTTCTTT
CASQRTGGANTEAFF
>-|TRBJ1-2|TRBV2|-
TGTGCCAGCACTCCCCGGGGGTTGGGGAACGGCTACACCTTC
CASTPRGLGNGYTF
>-|TRBJ1-1|TRBV14|-
TGTGCCAGCAGCCAAATCCCTTATACACCGAACACTGAAGCTTTCTTT
CASSQIPYTPNTEAFF
>TRBD1|TRBJ1-2|TRBV30|-
TGTGCCTGGAAGGACAGGGTCTACTATGGCTACACCTTC
CAWKDRVYYGYTF
>-|TRBJ2-1|TRBV7-3|-
TGTGCCAGCAGCTATAGGGGGGGTGAGCAGTTCTTC
CASSYRGGEQFF
>TRBD1|TRBJ1-2|TRBV5-6|few
TGTGCCAGCAGCTGGGGACAGGGCGCGTATGGCTACACCTTC
CASSWGQGAYGYTF